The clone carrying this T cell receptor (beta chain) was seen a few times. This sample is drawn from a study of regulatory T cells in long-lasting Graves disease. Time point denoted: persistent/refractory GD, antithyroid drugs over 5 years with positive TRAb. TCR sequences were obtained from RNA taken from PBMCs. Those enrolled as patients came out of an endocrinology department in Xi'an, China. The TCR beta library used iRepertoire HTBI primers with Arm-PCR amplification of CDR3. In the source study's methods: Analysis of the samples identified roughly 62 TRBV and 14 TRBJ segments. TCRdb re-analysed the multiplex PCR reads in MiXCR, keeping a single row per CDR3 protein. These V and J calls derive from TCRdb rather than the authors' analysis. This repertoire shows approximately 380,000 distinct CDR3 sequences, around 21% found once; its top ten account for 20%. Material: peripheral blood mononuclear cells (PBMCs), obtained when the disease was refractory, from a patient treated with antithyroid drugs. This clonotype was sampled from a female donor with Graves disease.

DNA of the CDR3: TGTGCCAGCAGCTCCCGCGGACAATTCTCTGGGGCCAACGTCCTGACTTTC. Its protein product is CASSSRGQFSGANVLTF. J is TRBJ2-6 and V is TRBV7-3; D is possibly TRBD1 (5 bases). CDR1 and CDR2 (germline): SGHTA, FQGTGA. The germline V and J ends were trimmed by 4 bases and 0 bases, with 13 bases remaining between them. There are 17 residues in the CDR3.